This TCR beta chain was retrieved from a study of blood T cell repertoires in COVID-19. Using immunoSEQ multiplex PCR, the repertoire was profiled, and TCRdb retains in-frame clones only, with some absent. Here the sample spans 210,000 or so clones, 85% to 90% being singletons. The sequenced sample was peripheral blood. The receptor was derived from a man aged 25 to 40 with COVID-19, enrolled during active disease.

CDR3 nucleotide sequence: TGTGCCAGCAGCCAACAAACCATCTCCTACGAGCAGTACTTC. Protein sequence: CASSQQTISYEQYF. The chain has TRBV7-9 and TRBJ2-7, with D uncertain. V was trimmed by 5 bases and J by 0 bases, leaving 11 bases between them. CDR3 size: 14 residues. Per the germline V gene, CDR1 is SEHNR and CDR2 is FQNEAQ (reference sequence).